The entry below gives a single TCR beta chain sequence along with its context. CDR1 is KGHDR and CDR2 is SFDVKD in the germline V gene. Trimming took 3 bases from V and 3 from J, leaving 13 bases between them. The CDR3 spans 15 residues. The entry originates in a study of blood T cell repertoires in COVID-19. In the authors' workflow: Reference gene primer amplification gave nucleated cell count estimates. Method: immunoSEQ multiplex PCR; TCRdb's copy keeps in-frame clones and lacks some. D and trimming come from the DNA, and the V and J calls and clone size come from that table. This sample has roughly 120,000 clones, with roughly four fifths found just once.

Sample: peripheral blood. The clonotype comes from a human donor in a cohort sampled during active COVID-19. The J gene is TRBJ1-2, the V gene TRBV24-1, with D perhaps TRBD1 (5 bases). The CDR3 region has the DNA TGTGCCACCAGTGATACCGGGACTTCGGACTATGGCTACACCTTC. Translating gives CATSDTGTSDYGYTF.